Shown below are 16 T cell receptor beta chains from a single sample sequenced in a study of shared clonotypes between healthy human individuals. Cells designated naive CD8 were CD45RO-negative and were positively selected for CCR7, with terminally differentiated effector memory CD45RA+ cells excluded. TCRdb's copy holds only in-frame clones and misses some; the assay was immunoSEQ multiplex PCR. This table has about 580,000 clones, nearly 98% appearing once. The sequenced sample was naive CD8+ T cells sorted from blood. Source of these receptors: a man aged 25-45 years in good health.

This chain joins TRBV9 and TRBJ2-1, with D tentatively TRBD2 (5 bases). The germline CDR1 and CDR2 sequences are SGDLS and YYNGEE. The CDR3 spans 13 residues. V shed 8 bases and J shed 6 bases, with 15 bases lying between them. CDR3 nucleotide sequence: TGTGCCAGTGAGCGGATCGGCAGCAATGAGCAGTTCTTC. It translates to CASERIGSNEQFF.

The chain combines TRBV7-9 with TRBJ2-2; 12 bases fit TRBD2. Germline CDR1 reads SEHNR; CDR2 reads FQNEAQ (reference sequence). This CDR3 is built from 17 residues. Trimming at V came to 4 bases and at J to 7 bases, leaving 10 bases not matched to a gene. CDR3 DNA: TGTGCCAGCAGCTCTCGACCTAGCGGGAGGGCCGGCGGGGAGCTGTTTTTT. Translated: CASSSRPSGRAGGELFF. Full variable domain (remainder filled in from reference TRBV7-9 and TRBJ2-2): DTGVSQNPRHKITKRGQNVTFRCDPISEHNRLYWYRQTLGQGPEFLTYFQNEAQLEKSRLLSDRFSAERPKGSFSTLEIQRTEQGDSAMYLCASSSRPSGRAGGELFFGEGSRLTVL.

Remarks on this clone: Different DNA sequences within this sample yield the same CDR3. CDR3 sequence: CASSYTGDYEQYF. Here the CDR3 DNA reads TGTGCCAGCAGTTACACAGGGGACTACGAGCAGTACTTC. V usage is TRBV6-6 and J usage is TRBJ2-7; 7 nucleotides align to TRBD1. The CDR3 runs 13 residues. The ends lost 2 bases at V and 3 bases at J; junction bases unmatched: 1. Germline V gene sequence: CDR1 MNHNY, CDR2 SVGAGI (reference sequence).

This clone has only one observation. V gene TRBV20-1 combines with J gene TRBJ2-1; the D is unclear. The CDR3 consists of 11 residues. CDR1 is DFQATT, CDR2 SNEGSKA, per germline (reference sequence). V was shortened by 3 bases and J by 10 bases, with 10 bases between the two germline ends. CDR3 sequence (DNA): TGCAGTGCTAGCGAGCCCGGGGAGCAGTTCTTC. Protein: CSASEPGEQFF.

The rearrangement links TRBV5-1 to TRBJ1-1; 7 nucleotides align to TRBD1. The CDR3 extends over 15 amino acids. Germline V gene data show CDR1 as SGHRS and CDR2 as YFSETQ. V lost 4 bases to trimming and J lost 1 base; unmatched junction nucleotides: 7. Here the CDR3 DNA reads TGCGCCAGCAGCGGAAAGACAGGGAAGAACACTGAAGCTTTCTTT. Protein product: CASSGKTGKNTEAFF.

V is TRBV27 and J is TRBJ1-5; D not resolved. This CDR3 has 14 amino acids. V was pared by 3 bases and J by 5 bases, with 11 bases between. The germline CDR1 and CDR2 sequences are MNHEY and SMNVEV (reference sequence). The CDR3 sequence: CASSFEAFDQPQHF. The CDR3 DNA reads as TGTGCCAGCAGTTTTGAAGCGTTCGATCAGCCCCAGCATTTT.

The chain carries TRBV5-1 and TRBJ1-1, with a tentative D call TRBD1 (5 bases). The CDR3 loop spans 14 amino acids. Germline-derived CDR1 and CDR2 are SGHRS and YFSETQ. Trimming took 3 bases from V and 1 from J, leaving 10 bases between them. The chain's CDR3 is CASSSGGANTEAFF. In DNA, the CDR3 is TGCGCCAGCAGCTCAGGAGGGGCGAACACTGAAGCTTTCTTT.

The chain links TRBV4-2 to TRBJ2-1; 8 bases fit TRBD2. This CDR3 contains 17 residues. CDR1 is LGHNA, CDR2 YNFKEQ, per germline. The V and J ends lost 0 bases and 3 bases, in that order; junction bases with no gene match: 7. The CDR3 reads CASSQDQRAGVYNEQFF. CDR3 bases: TGTGCCAGCAGCCAAGATCAACGAGCGGGAGTCTACAATGAGCAGTTCTTC.

The chain joins TRBV14 to TRBJ2-1; a weak D match, TRBD1 (6 bases). V lost 1 base to trimming and J lost 8 bases, with 12 bases between them. Germline CDR1 reads SGHDN; CDR2 reads FVKESK. The CDR3 runs to 14 residues. CDR3 region: CASSQAGDPYEQFF. CDR3 DNA: TGTGCCAGCAGCCAAGCAGGGGACCCGTATGAGCAGTTCTTC.

V gene TRBV10-3 combines with J gene TRBJ2-7; 9 bases align to TRBD2. Germline assignment: CDR1 ENHRY and CDR2 SYGVKD. V lost 4 bases, J lost 2 bases, and 6 bases stayed unmatched. CDR3 length: 15 residues. CDR3 residues: CAISGPGLAPYEQYF. CDR3 coding DNA: TGTGCCATCAGTGGACCGGGACTAGCCCCCTACGAGCAGTACTTC.

This chain connects TRBV7-8 to TRBJ1-2; no clear D gene. This CDR3 region has 16 residues. Trimming cost V 4 bases and J 3 bases, with 18 bases left between them. Per germline, CDR1 SGHVS and CDR2 FQNEAQ. CDR3: CASSSITFSQDYGYTF. The CDR3 nucleotides are TGTGCCAGCAGCTCGATAACGTTTTCCCAGGACTATGGCTACACCTTC. The complete variable domain, with remaining parts taken from reference TRBV7-8 and TRBJ1-2, reads GAGVSQSPRYKVAKRGQDVALRCDPISGHVSLFWYQQALGQGPEFLTYFQNEAQLDKSGLPSDRFFAERPEGSVSTLKIQRTQQEDSAVYLCASSSITFSQDYGYTFGSGTRLTVV.

The rearrangement joins TRBV5-1 to TRBJ2-7; no clear D. Trimming removed 4 bases at V and 5 bases at J, with 16 bases between. Germline CDR1 reads SGHRS; CDR2 reads YFSETQ. This CDR3 is built from 14 residues. The CDR3 sequence is CASSSSPRLDEQYF. Here the CDR3 DNA reads TGCGCCAGCAGCAGTAGCCCCCGTTTGGACGAGCAGTACTTC.

The V gene is TRBV7-9, the J gene TRBJ2-1; D may be TRBD1 (7 bases). V was pared by 2 bases and J by 7 bases, with 15 bases between. The CDR3 is 15 amino acids. Looked up from germline, CDR1 is SEHNR and CDR2 is FQNEAQ (reference sequence). The CDR3 DNA reads as TGTGCCAGCAGCTTATTTTCCAGGGGGGCGAATGAGCAGTTCTTC. Residues: CASSLFSRGANEQFF.

The chain recombines TRBV6-5 with TRBJ2-7, with 7 bases aligning to TRBD1. The CDR3 is made up of 14 amino acids. Germline CDR1 and CDR2: MNHEY and SVGAGI. Trimming took 6 bases from V and 5 from J; bases not matched to a gene: 10. The CDR3 DNA reads TGTGCCAGCAGACCCATAACAGGGGTGAACGAGCAGTACTTC. Translating it yields CASRPITGVNEQYF.

Comments on this clone: Other DNA sequences of this sample code for an identical CDR3. The genes are TRBV5-4 and TRBJ2-7; unclear D gene. This CDR3 has 12 residues. Germline V gene data show CDR1 as SGHNT and CDR2 as YYREEE (reference sequence). V lost 0 bases and J 4 bases, leaving 5 bases between the germline ends. The CDR3 loop reads CASSLGGYEQYF. In nucleotides, the CDR3 is TGTGCCAGCAGCTTGGGCGGATACGAGCAGTACTTC.

The gene calls are TRBV6-5 and TRBJ2-3; D may be TRBD1 (6 bases). V lost 2 bases and J 0 bases, leaving 12 bases between the germline ends. CDR1 and CDR2 (germline): MNHEY, SVGAGI. The CDR3 loop spans 16 amino acids. CDR3 DNA sequence: TGTGCCAGCAGTTACCTCCCAGGACAGAGCACAGATACGCAGTATTTT. As protein: CASSYLPGQSTDTQYF.